This TCR beta chain was retrieved from a study of T cell repertoires in cytomegalovirus infection. About the research overall: Matching HLA type, along with CMV infection, was indicated by public TCR beta signatures. Findings of the study overall: Carriers of CMV plus the relevant HLA were identified by cumulative public TCR beta family frequency. Predominance within the ex vivo response was attributable to HLA-C-restricted CMV-specific TCR beta clonotypes.

Notes on this clonotype: Its antigen is currently unknown.

TCRdb itself ran the reads through MiXCR, one entry per CDR3 protein. Of some 300,000 distinct CDR3 sequences listed, around 9.1% are singletons. This CDR3 comprises 13 residues. V gave up 4 bases and J gave up 1 base, with 7 bases separating them. The chain combines TRBV12-3 or TRBV12-4 with TRBJ1-1, with D uncertain. Sequencing used PBMCs. This receptor was obtained from a human donor in good health (CMV status not recorded). Some clones in this sample may be carry-over from other donors' samples. The chain's CDR3 is CASSSLANTEAFF. The CDR3 coding sequence is TGTGCCAGCAGTTCTCTAGCGAACACTGAAGCTTTCTTT.